One T cell receptor beta chain is described in this entry. This CDR3 has 13 residues. V dropped 6 bases and J dropped 8; count of bases not matched to a gene: 6. Germline-derived CDR1 and CDR2 are MNHEY and SVGAGI. Authors' data handling: The authors estimated nucleated cell counts from reference gene primer amplification. This table comes from immunoSEQ multiplex PCR, and its TCRdb copy is limited to in-frame clones, with some not included. The V and J calls and clone size were taken over from that table, and D and trimming were inferred from the DNA. The sample includes 120,000 or so clones, roughly nine tenths of them seen just once. The data are from a study of blood T cell repertoires in COVID-19. Study-wide context: The United States, Italy and Spain provided the acute and convalescent COVID-19 samples. T cells, B-cell-depleted T cells, or PBMCs supplied cDNA or gDNA.

The sequenced sample was peripheral blood. The receptor was derived from a man aged 50-60 years with active COVID-19. This rearrangement joins TRBV6-5 to TRBJ1-2, with 10 nucleotides matching TRBD1. The CDR3 region has the DNA TGTGCCAGCAGCATCGGGACAGGGGAGGGCTACACCTTC. This gives the protein CASSIGTGEGYTF.